These T cell receptor beta chains were read from a single sample in a study of shared clonotypes between healthy human individuals. Clones were read by immunoSEQ multiplex PCR, and TCRdb kept only the in-frame ones, dropping some. In the table there are a few million clones, around 95% of which are singletons. Sequences were obtained from naive CD4+ T cells sorted from blood. These receptors were collected from a man between 18 and 29 years old in good health. The CDR3 runs from the conserved cysteine through the conserved F or W. The D gene is left open where the match is weak. The size of a clone is reported for some rows only, either as once, few or many, or as a class for expanded clones.

v_call	j_call	d_call	clone_size	cdr3_aa	cdr3_nt
TRBV18	TRBJ2-2	.	.	CASSPLAVGELFF	TGTGCCAGCTCACCGTTAGCGGTCGGGGAGCTGTTTTTT
TRBV6-1	TRBJ1-1	.	.	CASREDPIANTEAFF	TGTGCCAGCAGAGAAGACCCTATCGCGAACACTGAAGCTTTCTTT
TRBV30	TRBJ1-3	TRBD1	.	CAWSFATTGPGNTIYF	TGTGCCTGGAGTTTTGCGACGACAGGGCCTGGAAACACCATATATTTT
TRBV14	TRBJ1-4	.	.	CASSQDLAGSEKLFF	TGTGCCAGCAGCCAAGATCTGGCAGGGTCTGAAAAACTGTTTTTT
TRBV7-2	TRBJ2-2	TRBD2	.	CASTLAPSGRPGELFF	TGTGCCAGCACCCTGGCCCCTAGCGGGAGGCCCGGGGAGCTGTTTTTT
TRBV30	TRBJ1-2	TRBD1	.	CAWSGGGEFSYGYTF	TGTGCCTGGAGTGGAGGGGGCGAGTTTAGCTATGGCTACACCTTC
TRBV7-9	TRBJ1-1	.	.	CASSLRQDYNTEAFF	TGTGCCAGCAGCTTAAGGCAGGATTATAACACTGAAGCTTTCTTT
TRBV5-6	TRBJ2-5	.	.	CASSQGLIKETQYF	TGTGCCAGCAGCCAGGGACTGATTAAAGAGACCCAGTACTTC
TRBV30	TRBJ1-1	.	.	CAWSVGILSTEAFF	TGTGCCTGGAGTGTCGGGATTCTGAGCACTGAAGCTTTCTTT
TRBV18	TRBJ1-6	TRBD1	.	CASSPGTANSPLHF	TGTGCCAGCTCACCGGGGACAGCAAATTCACCCCTCCACTTT
TRBV9	TRBJ2-3	TRBD2	.	CASSEISGRGTDTQYF	TGTGCCAGCAGCGAGATAAGCGGGAGAGGCACAGATACGCAGTATTTT
TRBV7-8	TRBJ1-1	.	.	CASSIRTENEAFF	TGTGCCAGCAGCATAAGGACAGAAAATGAAGCTTTCTTT
TRBV9	TRBJ2-3	.	.	CASSVRSMGTDTQYF	TGTGCCAGCAGCGTCCGGAGCATGGGCACAGATACGCAGTATTTT
TRBV30	TRBJ2-5	.	.	CAWKGVGGAPQYF	TGTGCCTGGAAGGGTGTGGGTGGAGCCCCCCAGTACTTC
TRBV30	TRBJ2-5	.	.	CAWSAGRETQYF	TGTGCCTGGAGTGCGGGGCGGGAGACCCAGTACTTC
TRBV28	TRBJ2-5	.	.	CASSLWGDIQETQYF	TGTGCCAGCAGTTTATGGGGGGACATCCAAGAGACCCAGTACTTC
TRBV5-6	TRBJ1-2	.	.	CASSLRTVSYGYTF	TGTGCCAGCAGCTTGAGGACAGTTAGTTATGGCTACACCTTC
TRBV18	TRBJ2-5	TRBD1	.	CASSPTGDQETQYF	TGTGCCAGCTCACCCACAGGGGACCAAGAGACCCAGTACTTC
TRBV2	TRBJ2-7	TRBD1	.	CASRPEWDRGAHEQYF	TGTGCCAGCAGACCCGAGTGGGACAGGGGTGCCCACGAGCAGTACTTC
TRBV9	TRBJ2-2	.	.	CASSVDSATGELFF	TGTGCCAGCAGCGTTGACTCCGCGACCGGGGAGCTGTTTTTT
TRBV28	TRBJ1-5	.	.	CASGRGGFNQPQHF	TGTGCCAGCGGCCGGGGGGGCTTCAATCAGCCCCAGCATTTT
TRBV7-8	TRBJ2-3	TRBD2	.	CASSLRGLAGGPTDTQYF	TGTGCCAGCAGCTTAAGGGGGTTAGCGGGAGGGCCCACAGATACGCAGTATTTT
TRBV10-3	TRBJ1-4	TRBD1	.	CASSRDRINEKLFF	TGTGCCTCGTCTCGGGACAGGATTAATGAAAAACTGTTTTTT
TRBV29-1	TRBJ2-5	TRBD2	.	CSVEDGAGTSGTSLETQYF	TGCAGCGTTGAAGATGGGGCGGGGACTAGCGGGACCAGTTTGGAGACCCAGTACTTC
TRBV7-9	TRBJ2-3	.	.	CASSLVPDPKGSSLDTQYF	TGTGCCAGCAGCTTAGTTCCCGACCCCAAGGGATCGAGCCTCGATACGCAGTATTTT
TRBV5-6	TRBJ2-1	.	.	CASRVRGRWSSYNEQFF	TGTGCCAGCAGGGTAAGAGGGAGGTGGAGCTCCTACAATGAGCAGTTCTTC
TRBV6-5	TRBJ1-6	.	.	CASSYGGGGYNSPLHF	TGTGCCAGCAGTTACGGGGGGGGAGGCTATAATTCACCCCTCCACTTT
TRBV10-3	TRBJ2-1	TRBD2	.	CAISTGVSGNNEQFF	TGTGCCATCAGCACCGGGGTTAGCGGGAACAATGAGCAGTTCTTC
TRBV25-1	TRBJ1-2	TRBD1	.	CASSEYGQGNYGYTF	TGTGCCAGCAGTGAATATGGACAGGGGAATTATGGCTACACCTTC
TRBV30	TRBJ2-4	.	once	CAWARGAGGIQYF	TGTGCCTGGGCCAGGGGGGCCGGAGGCATTCAGTACTTC
TRBV5-4	TRBJ2-1	TRBD2	.	CASSLFLAGDNEQFF	TGTGCCAGCAGCTTGTTTCTAGCGGGGGACAATGAGCAGTTCTTC
TRBV5-1	TRBJ2-3	TRBD2	.	CASSRGLAGGPSTDTQYF	TGCGCCAGCAGCCGCGGACTAGCGGGGGGGCCGAGCACAGATACGCAGTATTTT
TRBV10-3	TRBJ2-7	.	once	CAITANFYEQYF	TGTGCCATCACAGCCAACTTTTACGAGCAGTACTTC
TRBV11-3	TRBJ2-6	.	.	CASSFSALGAAGANVLTF	TGTGCCAGCAGCTTTTCAGCCCTAGGGGCCGCTGGGGCCAACGTCCTGACTTTC
TRBV9	TRBJ2-3	TRBD2	.	CASSLRTSGGTDTQYF	TGTGCCAGCAGCCTCAGGACTAGCGGGGGCACAGATACGCAGTATTTT
TRBV5-1	TRBJ2-3	.	.	CASSLAPWDTQYF	TGCGCCAGCAGCTTGGCCCCCTGGGATACGCAGTATTTT
TRBV7-2	TRBJ1-1	.	.	CASSLATGYTEAFF	TGTGCCAGCAGCTTAGCCACAGGGTATACTGAAGCTTTCTTT
TRBV5-4	TRBJ2-5	.	.	CASSLASGEWETQYF	TGTGCCAGCAGCTTGGCATCAGGAGAATGGGAGACCCAGTACTTC
TRBV6-1	TRBJ1-2	.	.	CASSEDPPGVGYTF	TGTGCCAGCAGTGAAGATCCCCCAGGAGTAGGCTACACCTTC
TRBV19	TRBJ2-2	TRBD2	.	CASSPPWVAGATGELFF	TGTGCCAGTAGCCCCCCTTGGGTAGCGGGAGCCACCGGGGAGCTGTTTTTT
TRBV6-1	TRBJ2-1	TRBD2	.	CASSELVAGGRNNEQFF	TGTGCCAGCAGTGAACTCGTAGCGGGGGGCCGAAACAATGAGCAGTTCTTC
TRBV10-3	TRBJ1-4	.	.	CAISESRGVGEKLFF	TGTGCCATCAGTGAGTCGCGGGGGGTAGGCGAAAAACTGTTTTTT
TRBV30	TRBJ1-6	TRBD1	.	CAWSVGGTGDSPLHF	TGTGCCTGGAGTGTAGGGGGGACAGGAGATTCACCCCTCCACTTT
TRBV19	TRBJ2-4	TRBD1	few	CASSATGGNIQYF	TGTGCCAGTAGTGCGACAGGGGGAAACATTCAGTACTTC
TRBV9	TRBJ2-7	TRBD2	.	CASSRVAGVSSYEQYF	TGTGCCAGCAGCCGCGTAGCGGGGGTTTCCTCCTACGAGCAGTACTTC
TRBV7-3	TRBJ2-2	.	.	CASSAQLAPNTGELFF	TGTGCCAGCAGCGCTCAGCTAGCGCCAAACACCGGGGAGCTGTTTTTT
TRBV5-1	TRBJ2-6	.	.	CASSSATSGANVLTF	TGCGCCAGCAGCTCGGCTACCTCTGGGGCCAACGTCCTGACTTTC
TRBV5-1	TRBJ2-7	.	.	CASRLWQGPYEQYF	TGCGCCAGCAGGTTGTGGCAGGGCCCCTACGAGCAGTACTTC
TRBV5-1	TRBJ1-6	.	.	CASSLGTSSYNSPLHF	TGCGCCAGCAGCTTGGGGACATCTTCCTATAATTCACCCCTCCACTTT
TRBV7-9	TRBJ2-5	.	.	CASSTGRTLQETQYF	TGTGCCAGCAGTACCGGACGGACTCTCCAAGAGACCCAGTACTTC
TRBV19	TRBJ1-1	TRBD1	.	CASRGQGVTEAFF	TGTGCCAGTAGGGGACAGGGGGTCACTGAAGCTTTCTTT
TRBV6-5	TRBJ1-5	.	.	CASSSERSSNQPQHF	TGTGCCAGCAGTTCTGAGAGGAGTAGCAATCAGCCCCAGCATTTT
TRBV5-1	TRBJ1-2	.	.	CASSLVRGVQGYTF	TGCGCCAGCAGCTTGGTTCGCGGGGTACAGGGCTACACCTTC
TRBV7-9	TRBJ2-7	.	.	CASSQLRDRLYEQYF	TGTGCCAGCAGCCAACTCCGAGACAGGCTCTACGAGCAGTACTTC
TRBV6-1	TRBJ1-6	.	.	CASSEALVGPINSPLHF	TGTGCCAGCAGTGAAGCGCTTGTGGGCCCTATTAATTCACCCCTCCACTTT
TRBV27	TRBJ1-5	.	once	CASSTRLGSDQPQHF	TGTGCCAGCAGTACCCGACTGGGATCGGATCAGCCCCAGCATTTT
TRBV11-2	TRBJ2-7	TRBD2	.	CASSYRTSGNYEQYF	TGTGCCAGCAGCTATAGGACTAGCGGGAATTACGAGCAGTACTTC
TRBV2	TRBJ1-5	TRBD1	once	CASSELGGQGRQPQHF	TGTGCCAGCAGTGAATTAGGGGGACAGGGGCGACAGCCCCAGCATTTT
TRBV10-2	TRBJ2-3	TRBD2	.	CASSDPGTSADTQYF	TGCGCCAGCAGTGACCCCGGGACTAGTGCGGATACGCAGTATTTT
TRBV25-1	TRBJ1-2	.	.	CASSGNSHYGGYTF	TGTGCCAGCAGTGGGAATTCTCACTATGGGGGCTACACCTTC